This T cell receptor beta chain was sequenced in a study of T-cell memory formation after mild COVID-19. This clonotype has more than one count but fewer than ten. From the 5' RACE reads, TCRdb called clonotypes with MiXCR, one entry per CDR3 protein. Among roughly 100,000 distinct CDR3 sequences listed, over 12% were seen once. This sequence originates from a man between 18 and 35 years old who had mild COVID-19 (a few samples of this study predate the infection). Cell type and time point are not known. The specimen was PBMCs or a T cell subset sorted from them (not recorded which).

CDR3 nucleotides: TGTGCCAGCCGGGACAGGAACCTCTCTGGAAACACCATATATTTT. Protein product: CASRDRNLSGNTIYF. The rearrangement links TRBV19 to TRBJ1-3, with 8 bases matching TRBD1. The CDR3 has 15 residues. The germline V gene has CDR1 LNHDA and CDR2 SQIVND (reference sequence). V shed 9 bases, J shed 0 bases, and the junction held 7 bases outside the gene matches. Combining the CDR3 with reference TRBV19 and TRBJ1-3 gives the whole variable domain DGGITQSPKYLFRKEGQNVTLSCEQNLNHDAMYWYRQDPGQGLRLIYYSQIVNDFQKGDIAEGYSVSREKKESFPLTVTSAQKNPTAFYLCASRDRNLSGNTIYFGEGSWLTVV.